The clone carrying this TCR beta chain was seen a single time. What it binds is unknown. CDR1 and CDR2 from the germline V gene are LNHDA and SQIVND (reference sequence). CDR3 length: 15 residues. Trimming shortened V by 3 bases and J by 4 bases, and 13 bases separated the two germline ends. The data belong to a study of cytomegalovirus exposure and HLA in healthy donors. Both 60 Vbeta primers and 13 Jbeta primers went into the PCR. Assay: immunoSEQ multiplex PCR; the TCRdb copy retains only in-frame clones and omits some. The profile shows some 69,000 clones, roughly two thirds of them singletons. Study-level points and caveats: TRBV6-2, TRBV6-3 and some other V segments were unresolvable in 87-base-pair reads. The study flagged fewer than 200 TCR beta chains as cytomegalovirus-associated. Using a false discovery rate of 0.05, a later analysis showed that approximately 17,000 TCR beta sequences were associated with HLA alleles.

Sequenced material: PBMCs. The chain couples TRBV19 to TRBJ2-1; D may be TRBD2 (6 bases). The sequence derives from a male donor in good health and CMV-seropositive. The CDR3 DNA sequence: TGTGCCAGTAGTATTTCGGGGGAGGCGTACAATGAGCAGTTCTTC. The encoded protein is CASSISGEAYNEQFF. Combining the CDR3 with reference TRBV19 and TRBJ2-1 gives the whole variable domain DGGITQSPKYLFRKEGQNVTLSCEQNLNHDAMYWYRQDPGQGLRLIYYSQIVNDFQKGDIAEGYSVSREKKESFPLTVTSAQKNPTAFYLCASSISGEAYNEQFFGPGTRLTVL.